This T cell receptor beta chain is drawn from a study of PD-L1 blockade in urothelial cancer. The method was immunoSEQ multiplex PCR; TCRdb's version includes in-frame clones alone and lacks a portion of them. The sample has around 38,000 clones, approximately 86% seen once. Time point indicated: peripheral blood 6 weeks after treatment start. Per the germline V gene, CDR1 is KGHSH and CDR2 is LQKENI. Trimming stripped 3 bases from V and 6 bases from J, with 8 bases between. The length of the CDR3 is 13 residues. The V gene is TRBV18, the J gene TRBJ2-2; weak D call: TRBD1 (5 bases). The TCR was taken from a man aged 55 to 70 with urothelial cancer. The source was PBMCs, collected around atezolizumab (anti-PD-L1) treatment. This chain's CDR3 is CASSPSRAGELFF. CDR3 nucleotides: TGTGCCAGCTCACCCTCCAGGGCCGGGGAGCTGTTTTTT.